This T cell receptor beta chain was retrieved from a study of blood T cell repertoires in COVID-19 (dated by TCRdb to about 2020). In terms of the full investigation: The collaborator samples originated in the United States, Italy and Spain and spanned the acute and convalescent phases of COVID-19. The material from the prospective study consisted of cDNA or gDNA derived from T cells, B-cell-depleted T cells, or PBMCs. The dataset comprised deeply sampled blood TCRbeta repertoires from subjects exposed to, actively infected with, or recovered from COVID-19. The repertoires were made available in a free public database intended to serve as a resource for research on the immune response to SARS-CoV-2. The samples were drawn from the first 160 participants of the ongoing ImmuneRACE study and from 1,254 subjects provided by 6 global collaborators. Nearly every sample came with metadata listing a de-identified subject ID, COVID-19 status, age in years and sex. Where HLA class I and class II types were available, the types were taken from metadata supplied by the sample provider, not from assay-based typing. Paper-wide results and their limitations: How much clinical and demographic metadata was included differed by source and by participant, and the metadata was provided uncurated.

Enrolling through a virtual design, the prospective study's participants ranged in age from roughly 18 to 95 years and lived across about two dozen United States geographic areas. In the prospective study, participants were assigned to cohorts based on the clinical history participants reported in a screening survey and a study questionnaire. ImmuneRACE Cohort 3 recovered participants were defined by two consecutive negative NP/OP PCR tests, healthcare professional clearance, or symptom resolution. In the prospective study, whole blood, serum and a nasopharyngeal or oropharyngeal swab were collected from each participant by mobile phlebotomists. Participants in the prospective study had the option to provide additional blood draws and questionnaires over a roughly two-month period. Prospective study blood samples were shipped either frozen or at room temperature before DNA extraction. The cysteine opens and the phenylalanine closes a CDR3 of 15 amino acids. The DNA shown is the 45-base CDR3, in frame from base 1. For CDR1 and CDR2, the germline V gene lists MNHEY and SVGAGI. V sheds 7 bases and J sheds 3 bases, leaving 16 bases between their ends.

As to this clone: This clone's antigen is unknown. No much larger clone exists at a distance of one base, and base qualities are not known.

The immunoSEQ Assay, a bias-controlled multiplex PCR, was used to amplify TCRbeta CDR3 regions from genomic DNA. The source study handled its data this way. The number of nucleated cells in each sample was estimated by amplification of reference gene primers within the assay. To quantify the absolute abundance of each unique TCRbeta CDR3 rearrangement, sequence reads were collapsed and filtered. Productive Simpson clonality was computed per sample as the square root of Simpson's diversity index over productive rearrangements. Held by TCRdb, this immuneACCESS table contains in-frame sequences only and omits some clones. Under half of the omission traces to an unresolved V gene where checked; the cause of the rest is unknown. The V and J calls and clone size are taken from that table; D and trimming were inferred from the DNA. In this sample the table shows roughly 370,000 clones, approximately 90% of which occur a single time. Clones ranked in the top ten supply approximately 10% of the sample.

The chain uses TRBV6-5 and TRBJ1-5; TRBD1 is perhaps the D gene, given 6 matching bases. Sequencing was performed on PBMCs or T cells enriched from blood (not recorded which). This receptor was identified in a woman in her forties or fifties who had recovered from COVID-19. The CDR3 protein is CASKFLRGFNQPQHF. The nucleotides are TGTGCCAGCAAATTCCTAAGGGGGTTCAATCAGCCCCAGCATTTT.